This T cell receptor (beta chain) stems from a study of CD8 T cells in ankylosing spondylitis. TCRdb processed the 5' RACE reads anew with MiXCR; each CDR3 protein has one entry. The table has a few hundred thousand distinct CDR3 sequences, about 20% seen once; the top ten hold roughly 34%. Germline V gene data show CDR1 as ENHRY and CDR2 as SYGVKD. The V gene end was trimmed by 6 bases and the J gene end by 9 bases; junction bases not matched to a gene: 9. The CDR3 is 14 residues long. The TCR sequence derives from a male donor with ankylosing spondylitis or in good health (not recorded which). The rearrangement joins TRBV10-3 to TRBJ2-1; 9 nucleotides line up with TRBD2. The sequenced sample consisted of blood, either unsorted or a sorted T cell fraction (not recorded which). The DNA for the CDR3 is TGTGCCATCAGCGATCCGGGACTAGCAGTTGAGCAGTTCTTC. It is translated as CAISDPGLAVEQFF.